This T cell receptor beta chain appears in the sequencing data of a study of shared T cell receptors in the human thymus. TCRdb's table, derived via immunoSEQ multiplex PCR, lists solely in-frame clones and lacks some. The sample holds some 760,000 clones, 70% to 90% seen once. A few counts support this clone. This sample also appeared in a second study, on human thymus T cells. That work states: Donors were healthy Finnish babies undergoing corrective operations for congenital heart defects. Thymus tissue for the work was resected from patients undergoing corrective heart surgery. Thymic as well as blood repertoires seemed to favor certain V and J genes unevenly. Related work showed strongly overlapping thymic repertoires across unrelated individuals.

Material for sequencing was thymocytes. This TCR derives from a girl under three years old with a congenital heart defect.

The CDR3 nucleotides read TGTGCCAGCAGTTCAGGGGGCGCCGGCACAGATACGCAGTATTTT. It codes for CASSSGGAGTDTQYF. The gene calls are TRBV28 and TRBJ2-3; TRBD1 aligns across 8 bases. V shed 4 bases, J shed 1 base, and the junction held 4 bases outside the gene matches. Germline loops: CDR1 MDHEN, CDR2 SYDVKM. CDR3 length equals 15 residues.